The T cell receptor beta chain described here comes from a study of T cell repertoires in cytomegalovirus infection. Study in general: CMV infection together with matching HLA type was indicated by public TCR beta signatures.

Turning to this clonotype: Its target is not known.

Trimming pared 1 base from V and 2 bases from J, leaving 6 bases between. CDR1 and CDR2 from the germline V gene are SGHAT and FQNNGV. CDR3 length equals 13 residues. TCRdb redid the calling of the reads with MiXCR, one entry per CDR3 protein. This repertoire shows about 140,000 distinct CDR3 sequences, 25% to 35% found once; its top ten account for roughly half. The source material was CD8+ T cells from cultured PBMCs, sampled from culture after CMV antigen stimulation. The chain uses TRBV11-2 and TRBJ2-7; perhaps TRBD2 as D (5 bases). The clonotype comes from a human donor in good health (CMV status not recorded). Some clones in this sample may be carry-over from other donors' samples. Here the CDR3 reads CASSLAGTYEQYF. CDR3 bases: TGTGCCAGCAGCTTAGCGGGGACCTACGAGCAGTACTTC.